A selection of T cell receptor beta chains follows, all from one sample in a study of T cells in tumors after PD-1 blockade. Produced via immunoSEQ multiplex PCR; TCRdb's table is partial and in-frame only. The repertoire holds 45,000 or so clones, with 65% to 80% as singletons. The sequencing used PBMCs, collected before anti-PD-1 therapy. Every receptor here comes from a human donor with advanced basal cell or squamous cell carcinoma (not recorded which). The CDR3 runs from the conserved cysteine through the conserved F or W. The order of the fields is D gene, J gene, clone size, V gene, CDR3 DNA, CDR3 protein. The D gene is left open where the match is weak. The size of a clone is reported for some rows only, either as once, few or many, or as a class for expanded clones.

>-|TRBJ1-6|once|TRBV11-3
TGTGCCAGCAGCTTGGGGCCATCACCCCTCCACTTT
CASSLGPSPLHF
>-|TRBJ1-4|-|TRBV7-8
TGTGCCAGCAGCTATACAGGGTGGGGTGAAAAACTGTTTTTT
CASSYTGWGEKLFF
>-|TRBJ2-2|-|TRBV6-5
TGTGCCAGCAAAGTAACGGACACCGGGGAGCTGTTTTTT
CASKVTDTGELFF
>-|TRBJ1-1|medium-sized|TRBV21-1
TGTGCCAGCAGCAAAGCACGGGGTTTGATGAACACTGAAGCTTTCTTT
CASSKARGLMNTEAFF
>-|TRBJ2-1|-|TRBV18
TGTGCCAGCTCACCACGGAGCTCCTACAATGAGCAGTTCTTC
CASSPRSSYNEQFF
>-|TRBJ2-3|-|TRBV5-1
TGCGCCAGCAGCCTGGGCCCCGGGCAGGGTACAGATACGCAGTATTTT
CASSLGPGQGTDTQYF
>TRBD1|TRBJ2-1|-|TRBV27
TGTGCCAGCAGTTTAGGTACAGGGGGCAACAATGAGCAGTTCTTC
CASSLGTGGNNEQFF
>TRBD2|TRBJ2-7|-|TRBV5-5
TGTGCCAGCAGCTTAACGCTAGCGGGGTACTACGAGCAGTACTTC
CASSLTLAGYYEQYF
>-|TRBJ2-5|once|TRBV25-1
TGTGCCAGCAGTGAAGCTTTAGGCGGGGCCAACCAAGAGACCCAGTACTTC
CASSEALGGANQETQYF
>-|TRBJ2-7|-|TRBV7-2
TGTGCCAGCAGCGTGGGGGAGGGGGCCGTGCAGTACTTC
CASSVGEGAVQYF
>-|TRBJ2-1|-|TRBV19
TGTGCCAGTAGTATCGAGTCCTACGACTCGGCCCACAATGAGCAGTTCTTC
CASSIESYDSAHNEQFF
>-|TRBJ1-2|few|TRBV29-1
TGCAGCGTTGAAGATAGGAGAGATGGCTACACCTTC
CSVEDRRDGYTF
>-|TRBJ2-3|-|TRBV5-1
TGCGCCAGCGCGGTGGGTTGGGCAGATACGCAGTATTTT
CASAVGWADTQYF
>-|TRBJ1-6|-|TRBV5-3
TGTGCCAGAAGCTCACAGGGTCTTCGTAATTCACCCCTCCACTTT
CARSSQGLRNSPLHF
>-|TRBJ2-3|-|TRBV24-1
TGTGCCACCAGTGGGGCAGGGGCACGGGGGTATACGCAGTATTTT
CATSGAGARGYTQYF
>TRBD2|TRBJ2-1|-|TRBV5-1
TGCGCCAGCAGCCTCCATAGCGGGGGTAATAATGAGCAGTTCTTC
CASSLHSGGNNEQFF
>-|TRBJ2-7|-|TRBV5-5
TGTGCCAGCAGCTGGGGGCTAGCGGCGACGGGAGAGCAGTACTTC
CASSWGLAATGEQYF
>-|TRBJ1-5|-|TRBV2
TGTGCCAGCAGTACACGACATAGCAATCAGCCCCAGCATTTT
CASSTRHSNQPQHF
>TRBD1|TRBJ2-1|once|TRBV7-2
TGTGCCAGCAGCTTACCTAGGACAGGGAATTACAATGAGCAGTTCTTC
CASSLPRTGNYNEQFF
>-|TRBJ1-6|-|TRBV6-5
TGTGCCAGCAGCGAGCAGACAGATTCTAATTCACCCCTCCACTTT
CASSEQTDSNSPLHF
>TRBD2|TRBJ2-1|-|TRBV5-1
TGCGCCAGTAGCTTAGCGGGAGAAAGGTTCTTC
CASSLAGERFF
>TRBD1|TRBJ1-1|-|TRBV5-1
TGCGCCAGCAGCTTGGGAGGGGACAGGGAAGCTTTCTTT
CASSLGGDREAFF
>TRBD1|TRBJ2-7|-|TRBV9
TGTGCCAGCAGCCCGACCGCAGGGGGCGACGAGCAGTACTTC
CASSPTAGGDEQYF
>-|TRBJ2-2|-|TRBV19
TGTGCCAGTAGTATTTTCCAGCCGAGGACCGGGGAGCTGTTTTTT
CASSIFQPRTGELFF